This T cell receptor (beta chain) was retrieved from a study of blood T cell repertoires in COVID-19. The table came from immunoSEQ multiplex PCR; TCRdb's copy has only in-frame clones and leaves some out. Of about 150,000 clones in the sample, 80% to 85% were seen once. This CDR3 is built from 15 residues. V was shortened by 4 bases and J by 5 bases, with 17 bases between the two germline ends. CDR1 is SGHDN and CDR2 is FVKESK in the germline V gene. Across about two dozen US areas, participants ranged in age from about 18 to 100 years. Assignment of participants to cohorts was predicated upon participant-reported clinical history. This clone was counted a single time.

The TCR originated in a woman in her forties or fifties who had recovered from COVID-19. The sample consisted of PBMCs or T cells enriched from blood (not recorded which). The rearrangement links TRBV14 to TRBJ1-2; D uncertain. The CDR3 DNA is TGTGCCAGCAGCCCACATCGGCAGCGAGGGTATGGCTACACCTTC. Protein: CASSPHRQRGYGYTF.